What follows are 5 T cell receptor beta chains derived from one specimen sequenced in a study of T cell responses to AZD1222 COVID-19 vaccine. The protocol was immunoSEQ multiplex PCR, while the TCRdb copy is restricted to in-frame clones and leaves out a portion. The sample lists about 120,000 clones; 85% to 90% were seen once. The sequencing here drew on peripheral blood, taken 28 days after the second AZD1222 dose. The receptors originated from an adult who received the AZD1222 COVID-19 vaccine.

This clone was observed a few times. The chain recombines TRBV5-5 with TRBJ1-1; D might be TRBD1 (5 bases). Looked up from germline, CDR1 is SGHKS and CDR2 is YYEKEE (reference sequence). V gave up 4 bases and J gave up 7 bases, with 8 bases separating them. This CDR3 has 11 residues. The CDR3 sequence: CASSGGNEAFF. The DNA for the CDR3 is TGTGCCAGCAGCGGGGGGAATGAAGCTTTCTTT. The full variable domain, in which reference TRBV5-5 and TRBJ1-1 provide the parts outside the CDR3, is DAGVTQSPTHLIKTRGQQVTLRCSPISGHKSVSWYQQVLGQGPQFIFQYYEKEERGRGNFPDRFSARQFPNYSSELNVNALLLGDSALYLCASSGGNEAFFGQGTRLTVV.

This clone was counted a single time. The CDR3 nucleotides read TGCACCAGCAGCCAAACCCCCTATGGCTACACCTTC. Encoded protein: CTSSQTPYGYTF. The gene calls are TRBV1 and TRBJ1-2. TRBV1 is a documented pseudogene. This CDR3 spans 12 amino acids.

The V and J genes are TRBV3-1 (or the pseudogene TRBV3-2) and TRBJ1-1; tentative D call: TRBD1 (5 bases). The CDR3 runs to 12 residues. CDR1 and CDR2 from the germline V gene are LGHDT and YNNKEL (reference sequence). The V end was cut by 4 bases, the J end by 6 bases, with 9 bases between. In nucleotides, the CDR3 is TGTGCCAGCAGCCTATGGGGCGCTGAAGCTTTCTTT. As protein: CASSLWGAEAFF.

The chain carries TRBV3-1 (or the pseudogene TRBV3-2) and TRBJ1-4; D gene unclear. The V end lost 4 bases, the J end lost 4 bases, and 10 bases lay between the germline ends. The CDR3 sequence is 14 residues long. Per the germline V gene, CDR1 is LGHDT and CDR2 is YNNKEL (reference sequence). The CDR3 DNA reads as TGTGCCAGCAGCCGGGCAGGCCTTAATGAAAAACTGTTTTTT. This translates into CASSRAGLNEKLFF.

This clone was counted only a few times. The chain is built from TRBV7-2 and TRBJ1-5; D gene unclear. CDR1 is SGHTA and CDR2 is FQGNSA in the germline V gene. The V end lost 3 bases, the J end lost 5 bases, and 11 bases lay between the germline ends. The CDR3 consists of 14 residues. The CDR3 is CASSFGSSYQPQHF. The CDR3 coding sequence is TGTGCCAGCAGCTTTGGCAGCTCCTATCAGCCCCAGCATTTT.